The 31 T cell receptor beta chains presented below share a single source sample, sequenced in a study of shared clonotypes between healthy human individuals. Method: immunoSEQ multiplex PCR; TCRdb's copy keeps in-frame clones and lacks some. The sample contains millions of clones, approximately 90% of which appear only once. Source material: naive CD4+ T cells sorted from blood. The subset: CD45RA+ positively selected. These receptors were collected from a man aged 18 to 29 in good health.

The chain uses TRBV2 and TRBJ1-6; weak D call: TRBD1 (5 bases). The CDR3 totals 13 residues. Germline-derived CDR1 and CDR2 are SNHLY and FYNNEI. Trimming cost V 8 bases and J 7 bases, with 12 bases left between them. This chain's CDR3 is CASSAGINSPLHF. The CDR3 DNA reads TGTGCCAGCTCTGCAGGGATAAATTCACCCCTCCACTTT.

This rearrangement joins TRBV6-1 to TRBJ1-1; the D gene is possibly TRBD1 (5 bases). The length of the CDR3 is 14 residues. V lost 1 base, J lost 7 bases, and 13 bases lay in between. Germline CDR1 is MNHNS and CDR2 is SASEGT. The CDR3 loop is CASSEGGRGGEAFF. CDR3 DNA sequence: TGTGCCAGCAGTGAAGGAGGGCGGGGCGGTGAAGCTTTCTTT.

The rearrangement joins TRBV4-3 to TRBJ2-3; D gene uncertain. The CDR3 runs 12 residues. Germline lookup yields CDR1 LGHNA and CDR2 YSLEER. Trimming left V 3 bases short and J 4 bases short, with 5 bases between. In DNA, the CDR3 is TGCGCCAGCAGCCATCGTCCAGATACGCAGTATTTT. It translates to CASSHRPDTQYF.

This rearrangement joins TRBV5-4 to TRBJ1-4, with TRBD1 as a possible D gene (6 bases). With 4 bases removed from V and 4 bases from J, the gap between germline ends came to 17 bases. The CDR3 has 16 residues. CDR1 and CDR2 (germline): SGHNT, YYREEE (reference sequence). The CDR3: CASSRQGFSLNEKLFF. The CDR3 nucleotides read TGTGCCAGCAGCCGGCAGGGGTTCTCCCTTAATGAAAAACTGTTTTTT. Based on the CDR3 plus reference TRBV5-4 and TRBJ1-4, the full variable domain is ETGVTQSPTHLIKTRGQQVTLRCSSQSGHNTVSWYQQALGQGPQFIFQYYREEENGRGNFPPRFSGLQFPNYSSELNVNALELDDSALYLCASSRQGFSLNEKLFFGSGTQLSVL.

Concerning this clone itself: Other nucleotide sequences from this sample produce the same CDR3. This sequence joins TRBV18 and TRBJ2-5; unclear D gene. Germline CDR1 is KGHSH and CDR2 is LQKENI. V was pared by 6 bases and J by 5 bases, with 13 bases between. The CDR3 runs 13 residues. In DNA form, the CDR3 reads TGTGCCAGCTCGCCATTACCCGGGGAGACCCAGTACTTC. Protein sequence: CASSPLPGETQYF.

The chain employs TRBV6-4 and TRBJ2-1; D perhaps matches TRBD2 (6 bases). This CDR3 is built from 15 residues. The germline V and J ends were trimmed by 3 bases and 0 bases, with 9 bases remaining between them. Germline V gene sequence: CDR1 MRHNA, CDR2 SNTAGT. CDR3 in DNA: TGTGCCAGCAGTGAACTCGGGGGCTCCTACAATGAGCAGTTCTTC. Its protein is CASSELGGSYNEQFF.

This chain joins TRBV6-6 and TRBJ2-1; D is uncertain. V was pared by 10 bases and J by 5 bases, with 24 bases between. This CDR3 comprises 16 residues. From germline, CDR1 is MNHNY and CDR2 SVGAGI (reference sequence). The CDR3, as DNA: TGTGCCACCTCGGCGAGGCAGCTGTTTCTAGACAATGAGCAGTTCTTC. Amino acid sequence: CATSARQLFLDNEQFF.

The J gene is TRBJ2-2, the V gene TRBV7-8; TRBD2 matches 8 bases. The CDR3 consists of 19 residues. Losses at the gene ends were 2 bases for V and 3 bases for J; bases not matched to a gene: 14. CDR1 is SGHVS and CDR2 is FQNEAQ in the germline V gene. CDR3 nucleotides: TGTGCCAGCAGCTTAAGAGCTAGGACGGGAGGGCACGACACCGGGGAGCTGTTTTTT. Translating it yields CASSLRARTGGHDTGELFF.

The rearrangement links TRBV5-1 to TRBJ2-5; D tentatively fits TRBD1 or TRBD2 (6 bases each). The end of the DNA aligns better with TRBJ2-7, so the J call may be wrong. The CDR3 length is 15 residues. Germline V CDR1 and CDR2: SGHRS, YFSETQ. This chain's CDR3 is CASMLGGTSSYEQYF. CDR3 DNA sequence: TGCGCCAGCATGTTAGGGGGGACCAGCTCCTACGAGCAGTACTTC.

This clone has only one observation. This rearrangement joins TRBV7-2 to TRBJ2-5; D possibly matches TRBD1 or TRBD2 (5 bases each). From germline, CDR1 is SGHTA and CDR2 FQGNSA. This CDR3 has 15 residues. V lost 5 bases to trimming and J lost 4 bases, with 17 bases between them. CDR3 bases: TGTGCCAGCAGCCTCCGGGGCAGGGTTATAGAGACCCAGTACTTC. Its protein is CASSLRGRVIETQYF. The entire variable domain, with the rest obtained from reference TRBV7-2 and TRBJ2-5, is as follows: GAGVSQSPSNKVTEKGKDVELRCDPISGHTALYWYRQSLGQGLEFLIYFQGNSAPDKSGLPSDRFSAERTGGSVSTLTIQRTQQEDSAVYLCASSLRGRVIETQYFGPGTRLLVL.

The chain has TRBV14 and TRBJ1-4; unclear D gene. V gave up 4 bases and J gave up 1 base, with 10 bases separating them. This CDR3 contains 15 residues. Germline V lookup: CDR1 SGHDN, CDR2 FVKESK. DNA for the CDR3: TGTGCCAGCAGCCCCCGTTGGGGAACTAATGAAAAACTGTTTTTT. Protein: CASSPRWGTNEKLFF.

The rearrangement links TRBV9 to TRBJ1-1; 11 bases agree with TRBD1. Trimming cost V 3 bases and J 6 bases; bases outside gene matches: 7. This CDR3 spans 15 amino acids. Germline assignment: CDR1 SGDLS and CDR2 YYNGEE. The DNA for the CDR3 is TGTGCCAGCAGCGCTTTCTGGACAGGGGGCTCTGAAGCTTTCTTT. It encodes CASSAFWTGGSEAFF.

CDR3 in amino acids: CASSQRTGVGHYEQYF. The CDR3 coding sequence is TGCGCCAGCAGCCAACGCACAGGGGTAGGGCACTACGAGCAGTACTTC. The rearrangement uses TRBV5-1 and TRBJ2-5; 7 bases line up with TRBD1. The DNA matches TRBJ2-7 better at its end, which makes the J call doubtful. The CDR3 has 16 residues. Germline V gene lookup returns CDR1 SGHRS and CDR2 YFSETQ.

V gene TRBV7-2 combines with J gene TRBJ2-1; D is possibly TRBD1 (6 bases). This CDR3 spans 13 amino acids. Germline values: CDR1 SGHTA, CDR2 FQGNSA. V lost 7 bases and J lost 10, with 17 bases in between. The CDR3 DNA reads TGTGCCAGCACCTTTACTACAGGGCTCGAGCAGTTCTTC. Its translation: CASTFTTGLEQFF.

CDR3 in amino acids: CASSQIPLPSVSTDTQYF. Here the CDR3 DNA reads TGTGCCAGCAGCCAAATACCCCTCCCTAGCGTCAGCACAGATACGCAGTATTTT. The chain has TRBV16 and TRBJ2-3; perhaps TRBD2 as D (6 bases). This CDR3 is 18 amino acids long. Germline CDR1 is KGHSY and CDR2 is FQNENV. Trimming shortened V by 2 bases and J by 0 bases, and 18 bases separated the two germline ends.

The sample holds one count of this clone. The genes are TRBV13 and TRBJ1-2; D gene uncertain. CDR1 is PRHDT, CDR2 FYEKMQ, per germline (reference sequence). V was cut by 0 bases and J by 2 bases, with 4 bases left in between. This CDR3 has 13 residues. For the CDR3, the DNA is TGTGCCAGCAGCTTAGGAGGGAACTATGGCTACACCTTC. This translates into CASSLGGNYGYTF.

This CDR3 is CASSETAYNEQFF. In DNA form, the CDR3 reads TGTGCCAGCAGCGAGACTGCTTACAATGAGCAGTTCTTC. The chain links TRBV7-9 to TRBJ2-1; no definite D call. The CDR3 totals 13 residues. V gave up 5 bases and J gave up 4 bases, with 9 bases separating them. CDR1 and CDR2 (germline): SEHNR, FQNEAQ (reference sequence).

The chain is built from TRBV30 and TRBJ1-1; D may be TRBD1 (5 bases). CDR1 is GTSNPN and CDR2 is SVGIG in the germline V gene (reference sequence). The length of the CDR3 is 14 residues. V gave up 3 bases and J gave up 5 bases, with 16 bases separating them. The CDR3 nucleotides are TGTGCCTGGAGGAACGGAGGGGATGGAACTGAAGCTTTCTTT. This translates into CAWRNGGDGTEAFF.

About this clone: The germline gene is not matched at one end of the junction; a read error may be the cause. The chain links TRBV7-7 to TRBJ2-2; D unclear. Germline CDR1 and CDR2: SSHAT and FNYEAQ (reference sequence). The CDR3 spans 17 residues. The chain's CDR3 is CASSLDLTAVYTGELFF. The CDR3 DNA is TGTGCTAGCAGCTTAGATTTAACTGCTGTGTACACCGGGGAGCTGTTTTTT.

The chain joins TRBV25-1 to TRBJ1-2; D unclear. Between the trimmed V and J ends, which lost 3 bases and 8 bases, there was a span of 10 bases. The CDR3 runs to 12 residues. In germline, CDR1 is MGHDK, CDR2 SYGVNS. The DNA for the CDR3 is TGTGCCAGCAGTGAGGGGATACGAGGCTACACCTTC. Protein product: CASSEGIRGYTF.

The V gene is TRBV7-2, the J gene TRBJ2-5, with 12 bases identical to TRBD2. CDR3 length: 19 amino acids. Per germline, CDR1 SGHTA and CDR2 FQGNSA. With V trimmed by 3 bases and J by 4 bases, 15 bases remained unmatched. The CDR3 DNA sequence: TGTGCCAGCAGCTTTCTCGTGGCTAGCGGGGGGGCCGTTGGAGAGACCCAGTACTTC. Translation gives CASSFLVASGGAVGETQYF.

This chain connects TRBV11-2 to TRBJ1-6, with 7 positions matching TRBD1. CDR3 length: 14 residues. The V and J ends lost 5 bases and 7 bases, in that order; junction bases with no gene match: 5. Germline assignment: CDR1 SGHAT and CDR2 FQNNGV. The CDR3 nucleotides are TGTGCCAGCAGCGACAGGGTTGGCAATTCACCCCTCCACTTT. This codes for CASSDRVGNSPLHF. Full variable domain (missing parts from reference TRBV11-2 and TRBJ1-6): EAGVAQSPRYKIIEKRQSVAFWCNPISGHATLYWYQQILGQGPKLLIQFQNNGVVDDSQLPKDRFSAERLKGVDSTLKIQPAKLEDSAVYLCASSDRVGNSPLHFGNGTRLTVT.

This clone has more than one count but fewer than ten. This chain connects TRBV2 to TRBJ2-5, with 10 bases matching TRBD1. The CDR3 sequence is 15 residues long. With V trimmed by 6 bases and J by 5 bases, 9 bases remained unmatched. CDR1 and CDR2 from the germline V gene are SNHLY and FYNNEI. The CDR3 bases are TGTGCCAGCAGGCCCGACAGGGGGCGGGTCGAGACCCAGTACTTC. Amino acids: CASRPDRGRVETQYF. Variable domain in full (rest from reference TRBV2 and TRBJ2-5): EPEVTQTPSHQVTQMGQEVILRCVPISNHLYFYWYRQILGQKVEFLVSFYNNEISEKSEIFDDQFSVERPDGSNFTLKIRSTKLEDSAMYFCASRPDRGRVETQYFGPGTRLLVL.

The V call is TRBV30, the J call TRBJ1-5; D gene unclear. The germline V gene has CDR1 GTSNPN and CDR2 SVGIG (reference sequence). V was cut by 0 bases and J by 5 bases, with 8 bases left in between. The CDR3 has 13 residues. In DNA form, the CDR3 reads TGTGCCTGGAGTGTACAGCTAGATCAGCCCCAGCATTTT. Its translation is CAWSVQLDQPQHF.

The chain recombines TRBV19 with TRBJ1-3; a possible D gene is TRBD1 (5 bases). V lost 6 bases to trimming and J lost 0 bases, with 15 bases between them. The CDR3 has 16 residues. Germline CDR1 reads LNHDA; CDR2 reads SQIVND (reference sequence). CDR3 DNA sequence: TGTGCCAGTAGCCCCCGACAGACCGCCTCTGGAAACACCATATATTTT. Translating it yields CASSPRQTASGNTIYF.

The chain recombines TRBV27 with TRBJ2-6; D call uncertain. This CDR3 contains 15 residues. CDR1 is MNHEY and CDR2 is SMNVEV in the germline V gene (reference sequence). V was pared by 6 bases and J by 0 bases, with 9 bases between. Here the CDR3 DNA reads TGTGCCAGCAGCCAAATGGGCTCTGGGGCCAACGTCCTGACTTTC. Translated: CASSQMGSGANVLTF.

This sequence joins TRBV7-9 and TRBJ2-4; a possible D gene is TRBD2 (6 bases). CDR3 length: 15 amino acids. V shed 5 bases and J shed 5 bases, with 16 bases lying between them. Germline CDR1 and CDR2: SEHNR and FQNEAQ (reference sequence). In nucleotides, the CDR3 is TGTGCCAGCAGCAAGGACTACGCCGAACAAAACATTCAGTACTTC. Amino acids: CASSKDYAEQNIQYF.

The chain joins TRBV6-5 to TRBJ2-1; D might be TRBD1 (6 bases). Germline V gene data show CDR1 as MNHEY and CDR2 as SVGAGI. The CDR3 has 14 amino acids. V lost 6 bases and J lost 3, with 12 bases in between. The CDR3 DNA reads as TGTGCCAGCAGCGCCGGACAGAGCTACAATGAGCAGTTCTTC. Its protein is CASSAGQSYNEQFF.

The V gene is TRBV7-2, the J gene TRBJ1-3; perhaps TRBD1 as D (5 bases). The germline V gene encodes CDR1 SGHTA and CDR2 FQGNSA. This CDR3 is built from 16 residues. V was clipped by 1 base and J by 0 bases, with 10 bases between them. The DNA for the CDR3 is TGTGCCAGCAGCTTAGGGGACCCAAGCTCTGGAAACACCATATATTTT. Protein sequence: CASSLGDPSSGNTIYF.

The gene calls are TRBV5-1 and TRBJ2-7; D remains unclear. The germline gives CDR1 SGHRS, CDR2 YFSETQ. V shed 0 bases and J shed 7 bases, with 17 bases lying between them. The CDR3 covers 15 residues. The CDR3 nucleotides are TGCGCCAGCAGCTTGGAGTGGGTTTCGGTCCGGGAGCAGTACTTC. Its protein product is CASSLEWVSVREQYF. The full variable domain, its missing parts supplied by reference TRBV5-1 and TRBJ2-7, is KAGVTQTPRYLIKTRGQQVTLSCSPISGHRSVSWYQQTPGQGLQFLFEYFSETQRNKGNFPGRFSGRQFSNSRSEMNVSTLELGDSALYLCASSLEWVSVREQYFGPGTRLTVT.

This chain's CDR3 is CASSQSRLGNTGELFF. CDR3 coding DNA: TGTGCCAGCAGCCAGTCACGGTTAGGGAACACCGGGGAGCTGTTTTTT. The V and J genes are TRBV4-2 and TRBJ2-2; D unclear. V lost 3 bases and J lost 1, with 12 bases in between. Germline assignment: CDR1 LGHNA and CDR2 YNFKEQ. The CDR3 length is 16 residues.